Following are 25 T cell receptor beta chains from one sample sequenced in a study of blood T cell repertoires in COVID-19. Profiled with immunoSEQ multiplex PCR; TCRdb holds only in-frame clones, not every one. Of roughly 150,000 clones in the sample, around 86% were seen once. The specimen sequenced was peripheral blood. The receptors stem from an older man with acute or convalescent COVID-19.

CDR3 loop: CASSYGPGQGYEQYF. CDR3 in DNA: TGTGCCAGCAGTTACGGTCCGGGACAGGGCTACGAGCAGTACTTC. V gene TRBV6-6 combines with J gene TRBJ2-7, with TRBD1 identical over 9 bases. Trimming took 2 bases from V and 3 from J; bases not matched to a gene: 5. Germline V gene sequence: CDR1 MNHNY, CDR2 SVGAGI (reference sequence). The CDR3 is 15 amino acids.

V gene TRBV6-5 combines with J gene TRBJ2-7; 7 nucleotides agree with TRBD1. Germline CDR1 reads MNHEY; CDR2 reads SVGAGI. The CDR3 extends over 14 amino acids. Unmatched junction bases numbered 7, after V lost 8 bases and J lost 0 bases. CDR3 sequence reads: CASARQGSSYEQYF. CDR3 DNA sequence: TGTGCCAGCGCTAGACAGGGCAGCTCCTACGAGCAGTACTTC.

This rearrangement joins TRBV11-2 to TRBJ2-2, with 8 bases aligning to TRBD2. V lost 4 bases to trimming and J lost 4 bases; unmatched junction nucleotides: 8. CDR3 length: 16 residues. CDR1 SGHAT and CDR2 FQNNGV come from the germline V gene. The CDR3 is CASSSRGGKGTGELFF. CDR3 sequence (DNA): TGTGCCAGCAGCTCCCGGGGGGGGAAGGGCACCGGGGAGCTGTTTTTT. The entire variable domain, with the rest obtained from reference TRBV11-2 and TRBJ2-2, is as follows: EAGVAQSPRYKIIEKRQSVAFWCNPISGHATLYWYQQILGQGPKLLIQFQNNGVVDDSQLPKDRFSAERLKGVDSTLKIQPAKLEDSAVYLCASSSRGGKGTGELFFGEGSRLTVL.

This chain connects TRBV5-1 to TRBJ1-3; D might be TRBD1 (5 bases). Trimming shortened V by 4 bases and J by 0 bases, and 20 bases separated the two germline ends. CDR1 SGHRS and CDR2 YFSETQ come from the germline V gene. The CDR3 extends over 18 amino acids. The CDR3 sequence is CASSQHTQQVLSGNTIYF. CDR3 DNA: TGCGCCAGCAGCCAACACACCCAACAGGTCCTCTCTGGAAACACCATATATTTT.

The chain combines TRBV6-5 with TRBJ2-5; 8 bases fit TRBD1. J was trimmed by 2 bases and V by 3 bases; bases with no gene match: 5. Per the germline V gene, CDR1 is MNHEY and CDR2 is SVGAGI. The CDR3 is 15 amino acids. CDR3 in DNA: TGTGCCAGCAGTTATAACCGACAGGGGCAAGAGACCCAGTACTTC. Its protein product is CASSYNRQGQETQYF.

This clone was seen a single time. This chain connects TRBV6-5 to TRBJ1-5; 11 bases are a match to TRBD1. The CDR3 is made up of 16 amino acids. CDR1 and CDR2 (germline): MNHEY, SVGAGI. V lost 2 bases to trimming and J lost 5 bases; unmatched junction nucleotides: 5. The CDR3 DNA reads as TGTGCCAGCAGTTACCCGGGACAGGGGGAGGATCAGCCCCAGCATTTT. Its protein is CASSYPGQGEDQPQHF.

In regard to this clone: Additional DNA sequences in this sample encode the identical CDR3. The chain has TRBV29-1 and TRBJ1-5; 8 nucleotides agree with TRBD1. V gave up 6 bases and J gave up 2 bases; unmatched junction bases: 3. The CDR3 is 13 residues long. CDR1 is SQVTM, CDR2 ANQGSEA, per germline. This chain's CDR3 is CSVGTGGNQPQHF. As DNA, the CDR3 is TGCAGCGTGGGGACAGGAGGCAATCAGCCCCAGCATTTT.

The V gene is TRBV28, the J gene TRBJ1-5; 7 bases match TRBD1. The CDR3 totals 14 residues. Germline trimming cut 7 bases from V and 6 bases from J; bases unmatched to any gene: 9. The germline CDR1 and CDR2 sequences are MDHEN and SYDVKM. The CDR3 coding sequence is TGTGCCAGCACTTCTCAGGGGGGCGGTCAGCCCCAGCATTTT. This encodes CASTSQGGGQPQHF.

V gene TRBV28 combines with J gene TRBJ1-1, with D possibly TRBD1 on 6 matching bases. This CDR3 contains 15 residues. From germline, CDR1 is MDHEN and CDR2 SYDVKM. Trimming shortened V by 5 bases and J by 0 bases, and 13 bases separated the two germline ends. Written as DNA, the CDR3 is TGTGCCAGCAGTCCCACGACAGGTCTGAACACTGAAGCTTTCTTT. The encoded protein is CASSPTTGLNTEAFF.

CDR3 amino acids: CASSASRGETQYF. The CDR3 nucleotides read TGTGCCAGCAGCGCCTCCAGAGGAGAGACCCAGTACTTC. V gene TRBV9 combines with J gene TRBJ2-5, with D uncertain. CDR3 size: 13 residues. The germline V and J ends were trimmed by 3 bases and 4 bases, with 10 bases remaining between them. Germline-derived CDR1 and CDR2 are SGDLS and YYNGEE.

The chain recombines TRBV7-9 with TRBJ1-2; 8 nucleotides line up with TRBD1. CDR1 is SEHNR and CDR2 is FQNEAQ in the germline V gene (reference sequence). J lost 5 bases, V lost 5 bases, and 16 bases had no gene match. This CDR3 contains 17 residues. The DNA for the CDR3 is TGTGCCAGCAGCATCTCCTTGTATGGACAGGGCAGTTATGGCTACACCTTC. This codes for CASSISLYGQGSYGYTF.

This chain links TRBV12-3 or TRBV12-4 with TRBJ1-1; D not certain. This CDR3 is built from 12 residues. V gave up 6 bases and J gave up 5 bases, with 10 bases separating them. CDR3 region: CASRRSGTEAFF. CDR3 DNA sequence: TGTGCCAGCAGGCGCAGCGGAACTGAAGCTTTCTTT.

This clone was observed a few times. The DNA of the CDR3 is TGTGCCAGCAGCCCCTCGTTAGAGCGGGAGGTCCCACGTAATTGGGAGCAGTACTTC. It specifies CASSPSLEREVPRNWEQYF. The chain joins TRBV7-3 to TRBJ2-7; TRBD2 matches 9 bases. CDR3 length: 19 amino acids. Germline assignment: CDR1 SGHTA and CDR2 FQGTGA. With V trimmed by 5 bases and J by 7 bases, 24 bases remained unmatched.

A remark on this clone: Other DNA sequences in the same sample also yield this CDR3. The chain combines TRBV18 with TRBJ2-7, with TRBD1 matching 9 bases. The CDR3 extends over 15 amino acids. In germline, CDR1 is KGHSH, CDR2 LQKENI. The ends lost 2 bases at V and 4 bases at J; junction bases unmatched: 6. CDR3 sequence reads: CASSPSGQGFYEQYF. The CDR3 nucleotides are TGTGCCAGCTCACCATCGGGACAGGGTTTTTACGAGCAGTACTTC. The full variable domain, completed using reference TRBV18 and TRBJ2-7, is NAGVMQNPRHLVRRRGQEARLRCSPMKGHSHVYWYRQLPEEGLKFMVYLQKENIIDESGMPKERFSAEFPKEGPSILRIQQVVRGDSAAYFCASSPSGQGFYEQYFGPGTRLTVT.

The chain links TRBV28 to TRBJ1-2; perhaps TRBD1 as D (6 bases). V was pared by 6 bases and J by 2 bases, with 13 bases between. Germline CDR1 is MDHEN and CDR2 is SYDVKM. This CDR3 spans 14 amino acids. CDR3 sequence reads: CASSPTGLNYGYTF. For the CDR3, the DNA is TGTGCCAGCAGCCCGACAGGCCTAAACTATGGCTACACCTTC.

V gene TRBV7-9 combines with J gene TRBJ1-1; 7 bases map to TRBD1. V was pared by 5 bases and J by 4 bases, with 4 bases of the junction left unmatched. CDR3 size: 13 residues. Per germline, CDR1 SEHNR and CDR2 FQNEAQ (reference sequence). The DNA for the CDR3 is TGTGCCAGCAGCGTATACAGGGGCACTGAAGCTTTCTTT. It translates to CASSVYRGTEAFF.

CDR3 region: CASSRYTDTQYF. The CDR3 DNA reads TGTGCCAGCAGCCGGTACACAGATACGCAGTATTTT. The V gene is TRBV6-6, the J gene TRBJ2-3, with D hard to call. Germline V gene sequence: CDR1 MNHNY, CDR2 SVGAGI (reference sequence). V was pared by 6 bases and J by 2 bases, with 6 bases between. This CDR3 is built from 12 residues.

The chain joins TRBV27 to TRBJ2-3; D gene unclear. From germline, CDR1 is MNHEY and CDR2 SMNVEV (reference sequence). The germline V and J ends were trimmed by 2 bases and 4 bases, with 10 bases remaining between them. The CDR3 has 14 amino acids. CDR3 in amino acids: CASSLQFNSDTQYF. The CDR3, as DNA: TGTGCCAGCAGTTTACAATTTAACTCAGATACGCAGTATTTT.

V and J are TRBV7-9 and TRBJ1-2; D not resolved. This CDR3 spans 14 amino acids. V was trimmed by 5 bases and J by 8 bases, leaving 18 bases between them. CDR1 is SEHNR and CDR2 is FQNEAQ in the germline V gene (reference sequence). CDR3 sequence reads: CASSAGSAVGGYTF. The CDR3 DNA reads TGTGCCAGCAGCGCAGGCTCAGCGGTGGGAGGCTACACCTTC.

This chain links TRBV28 with TRBJ2-2; 10 nucleotides align to TRBD2. V trimming: 8 bases; J trimming: 9 bases; junction bases outside the gene matches: 15. Germline CDR1 is MDHEN and CDR2 is SYDVKM. This CDR3 comprises 16 residues. The CDR3 loop is CASVTSGTSQRRELFF. In nucleotides, the CDR3 is TGTGCCAGCGTAACTAGCGGGACCTCGCAGAGGAGGGAGCTGTTTTTT.

V and J are TRBV19 and TRBJ1-1, with a tentative D call TRBD1 (5 bases). The CDR3 loop spans 14 amino acids. Per germline, CDR1 LNHDA and CDR2 SQIVND (reference sequence). V dropped 3 bases and J dropped 10 bases, with 18 bases sitting between them. This CDR3 reads CASSMGGTAQIAFF. The CDR3, as DNA: TGTGCCAGTAGTATGGGCGGGACTGCCCAGATAGCTTTCTTT.

The chain carries TRBV5-1 and TRBJ1-2; D perhaps matches TRBD1 (6 bases). Germline V gene data show CDR1 as SGHRS and CDR2 as YFSETQ. The CDR3 has 14 residues. Trimming took off 2 bases at V and 7 bases at J, with 15 bases between the two ends. The CDR3 sequence: CASSLTSGQFGYTF. The CDR3 DNA reads TGCGCCAGCAGCTTAACCTCTGGACAGTTTGGCTACACCTTC.

This sequence joins TRBV9 and TRBJ2-4, with 7 bases fitting TRBD2. CDR1 is SGDLS and CDR2 is YYNGEE in the germline V gene. The CDR3 contains 13 residues. Trimming at V came to 4 bases and at J to 6 bases, leaving 4 bases not matched to a gene. The CDR3 region is CASSRGDGNIQYF. The CDR3, as DNA: TGTGCCAGCAGCCGGGGGGACGGAAACATTCAGTACTTC. The variable domain in full, completed from reference TRBV9 and TRBJ2-4, reads DSGVTQTPKHLITATGQRVTLRCSPRSGDLSVYWYQQSLDQGLQFLIQYYNGEERAKGNILERFSAQQFPDLHSELNLSSLELGDSALYFCASSRGDGNIQYFGAGTRLSVL.

This chain connects TRBV5-5 to TRBJ2-5; TRBD1 might be the D (6 bases). The CDR3 covers 16 residues. CDR1 and CDR2 (germline): SGHKS, YYEKEE (reference sequence). Trimming shortened V by 2 bases and J by 1 base, and 15 bases separated the two germline ends. The CDR3 DNA is TGTGCCAGCAGCTTCCCCGGACAGAAGATCCAAGAGACCCAGTACTTC. Its protein product is CASSFPGQKIQETQYF.

This chain connects TRBV18 to TRBJ1-1; 7 bases map to TRBD1. Trimming took 3 bases from V and 4 from J; bases not matched to a gene: 11. The CDR3 has 16 amino acids. The germline V gene has CDR1 KGHSH and CDR2 LQKENI. CDR3: CASSPTVGTVATEAFF. DNA of the CDR3: TGTGCCAGCTCACCGACGGTCGGGACAGTAGCCACTGAAGCTTTCTTT. The entire variable domain, with the rest obtained from reference TRBV18 and TRBJ1-1, is as follows: NAGVMQNPRHLVRRRGQEARLRCSPMKGHSHVYWYRQLPEEGLKFMVYLQKENIIDESGMPKERFSAEFPKEGPSILRIQQVVRGDSAAYFCASSPTVGTVATEAFFGQGTRLTVV.